The 30 T cell receptor beta chains reported below all come from one sample, sequenced in a study of cytomegalovirus exposure and HLA in healthy donors. The PCR contained 60 Vbeta and 13 Jbeta primers. Assay: immunoSEQ multiplex PCR; the TCRdb copy retains only in-frame clones and omits some. Among 95,000 to 150,000 clones listed, 75% to 90% were seen once. Sequenced input: PBMCs. The receptor source for this set is a man aged 25 to 40 in good health and CMV-seronegative.

This chain's CDR3 is CASSPQGTYEQYF. DNA of the CDR3: TGTGCCAGCAGCCCCCAGGGGACCTACGAGCAGTACTTC. V usage is TRBV5-6 and J usage is TRBJ2-7; D is possibly TRBD1 (6 bases). The CDR3 has 13 residues. V gave up 4 bases and J gave up 2 bases, with 10 bases separating them. Per the germline V gene, CDR1 is SGHDT and CDR2 is YYEEEE.

The chain uses TRBV28 and TRBJ1-5; no clear D gene. With 6 bases removed from V and 0 bases from J, the gap between germline ends came to 9 bases. Per the germline V gene, CDR1 is MDHEN and CDR2 is SYDVKM. The length of the CDR3 is 14 residues. DNA of the CDR3: TGTGCCAGCAGCCTTTTACATAGCAATCAGCCCCAGCATTTT. Translated: CASSLLHSNQPQHF.

The CDR3 sequence: CASSPPRGQETQYF. DNA for the CDR3: TGTGCCAGCAGCCCCCCACGAGGGCAAGAGACCCAGTACTTC. The chain has TRBV6-6 and TRBJ2-5, with a tentative D call TRBD2 (5 bases). CDR1 is MNHNY and CDR2 is SVGAGI in the germline V gene (reference sequence). CDR3 length: 14 amino acids. V was pared by 6 bases and J by 2 bases, with 13 bases between.

The J gene is TRBJ2-3, the V gene TRBV5-1; D uncertain. Germline-derived CDR1 and CDR2 are SGHRS and YFSETQ. V lost 0 bases and J lost 4, with 9 bases in between. This CDR3 comprises 14 residues. CDR3 coding DNA: TGCGCCAGCAGCTTGGCCGGTTTCCCAGATACGCAGTATTTT. Protein product: CASSLAGFPDTQYF.

This chain uses TRBV6-5 with TRBJ2-1; TRBD2 aligns across 8 bases. This CDR3 contains 16 residues. The junction had 5 bases not matched to a gene; V was cut back by 0 bases and J by 4 bases. CDR1 is MNHEY and CDR2 is SVGAGI in the germline V gene. CDR3 residues: CASSYSKGLGYNEQFF. The DNA for the CDR3 is TGTGCCAGCAGTTACTCGAAGGGACTAGGGTACAATGAGCAGTTCTTC.

The V and J genes are TRBV2 and TRBJ2-2, with 8 bases matching TRBD2. The germline CDR1 and CDR2 sequences are SNHLY and FYNNEI. The CDR3 covers 14 residues. Unmatched junction bases numbered 4, after V lost 8 bases and J lost 2 bases. The CDR3 loop is CASGRGANTGELFF. The CDR3 nucleotides are TGTGCCAGCGGGCGGGGGGCTAACACCGGGGAGCTGTTTTTT. Based on the CDR3 plus reference TRBV2 and TRBJ2-2, the full variable domain is EPEVTQTPSHQVTQMGQEVILRCVPISNHLYFYWYRQILGQKVEFLVSFYNNEISEKSEIFDDQFSVERPDGSNFTLKIRSTKLEDSAMYFCASGRGANTGELFFGEGSRLTVL.

The chain carries TRBV5-1 and TRBJ2-7; a possible D gene is TRBD1 (6 bases). Trimming stripped 4 bases from V and 0 bases from J, with 11 bases between. Germline V gene sequence: CDR1 SGHRS, CDR2 YFSETQ. The CDR3 runs 14 residues. CDR3 loop: CASSHPGDSYEQYF. DNA of the CDR3: TGCGCCAGCAGCCACCCAGGGGACTCCTACGAGCAGTACTTC.

The chain recombines TRBV2 with TRBJ1-2, with a weak D call TRBD1 (5 bases). Trimming cost V 1 base and J 9 bases, with 9 bases left between them. This CDR3 spans 12 amino acids. Germline CDR1 reads SNHLY; CDR2 reads FYNNEI. The CDR3 coding sequence is TGTGCCAGCAGTGAAGGTACAGGACGCTACACCTTC. It is translated as CASSEGTGRYTF.

The chain joins TRBV5-4 to TRBJ2-5; tentatively, D is TRBD2 (5 bases). This CDR3 comprises 14 residues. Per the germline V gene, CDR1 is SGHNT and CDR2 is YYREEE (reference sequence). The V end was cut by 5 bases, the J end by 0 bases, with 11 bases between. CDR3 bases: TGTGCCAGCAGTCCGACCGGGGACCAAGAGACCCAGTACTTC. Protein sequence: CASSPTGDQETQYF.

The chain recombines TRBV7-8 with TRBJ1-5; tentatively, D is TRBD1 (6 bases). The CDR3 has 17 residues. Trimming pared 4 bases from V and 5 bases from J, leaving 21 bases between. CDR1 SGHVS and CDR2 FQNEAQ come from the germline V gene. CDR3 nucleotides: TGTGCCAGCAGCTCCGCGAGGACAGCCGCAACTGATCAGCCCCAGCATTTT. Translation gives CASSSARTAATDQPQHF.

The CDR3 bases are TGTGCCAGCAGCCCCAGGGCCTTGAGCTCCTACAATGAGCAGTTCTTC. Protein sequence: CASSPRALSSYNEQFF. The chain combines TRBV9 with TRBJ2-1; TRBD1 is a possible D gene (5 bases). Germline CDR1 is SGDLS and CDR2 is YYNGEE. V dropped 4 bases and J dropped 0 bases, with 14 bases sitting between them. CDR3 size: 16 residues.

The chain links TRBV6-5 to TRBJ2-1; TRBD1 agrees at 12 bases. The V gene's germline CDR1 is MNHEY and CDR2 SVGAGI. J was trimmed by 5 bases and V by 2 bases; bases with no gene match: 1. This CDR3 is 15 amino acids long. The DNA of the CDR3 is TGTGCCAGCAGTTACGGGACAGGGGGCAACAATGAGCAGTTCTTC. Translated, it gives CASSYGTGGNNEQFF.

CDR3 loop: CASSLSGLAGGASYNEQFF. Written as DNA, the CDR3 is TGTGCCAGCAGTTTATCCGGTCTAGCGGGGGGGGCCTCCTACAATGAGCAGTTCTTC. The gene calls are TRBV27 and TRBJ2-1, with 12 bases fitting TRBD2. The J segment lost 0 bases and the V segment lost 0 bases, leaving 6 bases of the junction unmatched. This CDR3 comprises 19 residues. Germline V gives CDR1 MNHEY, CDR2 SMNVEV (reference sequence).

The genes are TRBV4-2 and TRBJ1-4; possibly TRBD1 for D (5 bases). The germline gives CDR1 LGHNA, CDR2 YNFKEQ. V lost 1 base, J lost 6 bases, and 18 bases lay in between. The CDR3 consists of 17 residues. CDR3 protein: CASSQAHSGTGDEKLFF. The CDR3 bases are TGTGCCAGCAGCCAAGCCCATTCCGGGACGGGGGATGAAAAACTGTTTTTT.

The rearrangement links TRBV6-1 to TRBJ2-3; D possibly corresponds to TRBD1 (5 bases). CDR1 is MNHNS, CDR2 SASEGT, per germline. The CDR3 length is 14 residues. V lost 7 bases and J 1 base, leaving 12 bases between the germline ends. CDR3 region: CASTAGWGTDTQYF. CDR3 coding DNA: TGTGCCAGCACCGCAGGGTGGGGCACAGATACGCAGTATTTT.

The chain is built from TRBV4-1 and TRBJ2-4, with TRBD2 matching over 13 bases. The CDR3 has 18 residues. Germline trimming cut 4 bases from V and 5 bases from J; bases unmatched to any gene: 11. Germline CDR1 MGHRA, CDR2 YSYEKL. CDR3 coding DNA: TGCGCCAGCAGCCGACTACAACTAGCGGGGGGGCATGAAAACATTCAGTACTTC. Protein: CASSRLQLAGGHENIQYF.

The chain joins TRBV10-3 to TRBJ1-2, with D tentatively TRBD1 (5 bases). CDR3 size: 12 residues. Germline V gene data show CDR1 as ENHRY and CDR2 as SYGVKD. The V end lost 3 bases, the J end lost 3 bases, and 5 bases lay between the germline ends. Here the CDR3 reads CAISEGDYGYTF. In nucleotides, the CDR3 is TGTGCCATCAGTGAAGGGGACTATGGCTACACCTTC.

The chain uses TRBV2 and TRBJ1-2; TRBD1 matches at 7 bases. V trimming: 4 bases; J trimming: 4 bases; junction bases outside the gene matches: 6. The CDR3 runs to 14 residues. In germline, CDR1 is SNHLY, CDR2 FYNNEI. CDR3 in DNA: TGTGCCAGCAGTGGAGGACAGGCGACCTATGGCTACACCTTC. Amino acids: CASSGGQATYGYTF.

The gene calls are TRBV10-2 and TRBJ2-3, with a weak D call TRBD1 (6 bases). Germline lookup yields CDR1 WSHSY and CDR2 SAAADI. With 10 bases removed from V and 0 bases from J, the gap between germline ends came to 17 bases. This CDR3 has 15 residues. The CDR3 here is CATHSAGESTDTQYF. The CDR3 bases are TGCGCCACCCATTCAGCAGGGGAAAGCACAGATACGCAGTATTTT.

The rearrangement uses TRBV6-5 and TRBJ1-3; 8 bases fit TRBD1. Germline V gene lookup returns CDR1 MNHEY and CDR2 SVGAGI. J lost 7 bases, V lost 0 bases, and 8 bases had no gene match. The CDR3 consists of 16 residues. The CDR3 spells CASSYSGTGYRNTIYF. The CDR3, as DNA: TGTGCCAGCAGTTACTCCGGGACAGGTTATCGGAACACCATATATTTT.

The genes are TRBV10-1 and TRBJ1-4; TRBD1 might be the D (5 bases). Between the trimmed V and J ends, which lost 3 bases and 0 bases, there was a span of 23 bases. Germline values: CDR1 WNHNN, CDR2 SYGVQD (reference sequence). The CDR3 consists of 20 residues. CDR3 sequence (DNA): TGCGCCAGCAGTGATTCACCTCCGGGGGGGACGGATACAACTAATGAAAAACTGTTTTTT. Amino acid sequence: CASSDSPPGGTDTTNEKLFF.

This clone was seen once. The V call is TRBV28, the J call TRBJ1-1, with 8 bases fitting TRBD1. V gave up 3 bases and J gave up 5 bases; unmatched junction bases: 8. The CDR3 is 15 amino acids. Looked up from germline, CDR1 is MDHEN and CDR2 is SYDVKM. The CDR3 spells CASSLGWTGSTEAFF. CDR3 nucleotide sequence: TGTGCCAGCAGTTTGGGGTGGACAGGGAGTACTGAAGCTTTCTTT.

The chain recombines TRBV5-1 with TRBJ1-2; 7 bases map to TRBD1. With 4 bases clipped from V and 7 bases from J, the junction kept 16 bases outside the gene matches. Looked up from germline, CDR1 is SGHRS and CDR2 is YFSETQ. The CDR3 totals 16 residues. This CDR3 is CASSNRDSEGLSGYTF. CDR3 DNA sequence: TGCGCCAGCAGCAACCGGGACAGTGAGGGGTTGTCTGGCTACACCTTC.

V is TRBV12-5 and J is TRBJ1-2, with 8 positions matching TRBD1. Germline loops: CDR1 LGHNT, CDR2 FRNRAP. The CDR3 extends over 11 amino acids. With V trimmed by 8 bases and J by 4 bases, 0 bases remained unmatched. The CDR3 protein is CASTGGYGYTF. As DNA, the CDR3 is TGTGCTAGTACAGGGGGCTATGGCTACACCTTC.

This clone was seen only a few times. This chain connects TRBV6-5 to TRBJ1-5; 7 nucleotides match TRBD1. This CDR3 is 14 amino acids long. V shed 2 bases, J shed 6 bases, and the junction held 4 bases outside the gene matches. The V gene's germline CDR1 is MNHEY and CDR2 SVGAGI. CDR3 loop: CASSYGAGGQPQHF. CDR3 coding DNA: TGTGCCAGCAGTTACGGGGCAGGGGGTCAGCCCCAGCATTTT.

J is TRBJ1-5 and V is TRBV19, with unresolved D. The CDR3 has 15 amino acids. Germline V CDR1 and CDR2: LNHDA, SQIVND (reference sequence). V dropped 4 bases and J dropped 4 bases, with 14 bases sitting between them. CDR3: CASSNGQDLNQPQHF. CDR3 DNA: TGTGCCAGTAGTAACGGTCAGGATCTTAATCAGCCCCAGCATTTT.

The chain joins TRBV30 to TRBJ1-3, with TRBD1 matching over 8 bases. The J segment lost 2 bases and the V segment lost 4 bases, leaving 10 bases of the junction unmatched. Germline lookup yields CDR1 GTSNPN and CDR2 SVGIG (reference sequence). This CDR3 has 16 amino acids. The CDR3 spells CAWTQQGGATGNTIYF. CDR3 coding DNA: TGTGCCTGGACCCAACAGGGGGGGGCGACTGGAAACACCATATATTTT.

The chain's CDR3 is CASSGVRRQETQYF. Written as DNA, the CDR3 is TGTGCCAGCAGTGGGGTAAGGAGACAAGAGACCCAGTACTTC. This chain uses TRBV2 with TRBJ2-5; D gene ambiguous. Germline V lookup: CDR1 SNHLY, CDR2 FYNNEI. The V end was cut by 4 bases, the J end by 2 bases, with 11 bases between. The CDR3 is 14 amino acids.

The rearrangement links TRBV6-5 to TRBJ2-1; TRBD2 agrees at 9 bases. CDR1 and CDR2 (germline): MNHEY, SVGAGI. This CDR3 region has 14 residues. V dropped 6 bases and J dropped 6; count of bases not matched to a gene: 6. CDR3 nucleotides: TGTGCCAGCAGGGCGGGGGGGCCGCCCAATGAGCAGTTCTTC. Its translation: CASRAGGPPNEQFF.

The gene calls are TRBV28 and TRBJ2-7, with D possibly being TRBD2 (5 bases). Trimming took 8 bases from V and 6 from J, leaving 14 bases between them. This CDR3 has 12 amino acids. CDR1 and CDR2 from the germline V gene are MDHEN and SYDVKM. DNA of the CDR3: TGTGCCAGCTTCACGGGGTTTAGCGAGCAGTACTTC. Translated, it gives CASFTGFSEQYF.